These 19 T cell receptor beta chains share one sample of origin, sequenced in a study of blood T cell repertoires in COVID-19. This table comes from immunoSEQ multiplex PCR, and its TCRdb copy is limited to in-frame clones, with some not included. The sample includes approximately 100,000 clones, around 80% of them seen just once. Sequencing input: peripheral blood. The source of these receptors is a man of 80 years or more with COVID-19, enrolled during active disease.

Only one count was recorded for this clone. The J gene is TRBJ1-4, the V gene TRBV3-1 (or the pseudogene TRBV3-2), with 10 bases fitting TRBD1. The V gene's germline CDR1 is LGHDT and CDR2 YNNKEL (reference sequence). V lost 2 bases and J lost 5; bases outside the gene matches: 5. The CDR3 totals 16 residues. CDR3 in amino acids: CASSQTPGQGNEKLFF. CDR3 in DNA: TGTGCCAGCAGCCAAACTCCGGGACAGGGGAATGAAAAACTGTTTTTT.

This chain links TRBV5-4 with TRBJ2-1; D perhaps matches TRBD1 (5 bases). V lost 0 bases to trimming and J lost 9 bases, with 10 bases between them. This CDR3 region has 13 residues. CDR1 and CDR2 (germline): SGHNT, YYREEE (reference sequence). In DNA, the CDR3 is TGTGCCAGCAGCTTGGGTCGCCAGGGTGAGCAGTTCTTC. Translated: CASSLGRQGEQFF.

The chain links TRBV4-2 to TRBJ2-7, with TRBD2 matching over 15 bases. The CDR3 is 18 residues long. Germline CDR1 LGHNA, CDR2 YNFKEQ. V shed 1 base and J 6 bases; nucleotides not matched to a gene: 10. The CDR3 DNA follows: TGTGCCAGCAGCCAAGTTGGACTAGCGGGAGGGACCCCCCCCGAGCAGTACTTC. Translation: CASSQVGLAGGTPPEQYF.

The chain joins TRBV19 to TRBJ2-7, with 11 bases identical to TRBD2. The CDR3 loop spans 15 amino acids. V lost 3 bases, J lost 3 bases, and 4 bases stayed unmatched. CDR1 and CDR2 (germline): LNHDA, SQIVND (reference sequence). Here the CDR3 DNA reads TGTGCCAGTAGTATTACTAGCGGGAGAGTCTACGAGCAGTACTTC. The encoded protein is CASSITSGRVYEQYF.

The CDR3, as DNA: TGCGCCAGCAGCCAAGCCCGCCAGGCAAACATTCAGTACTTC. It encodes CASSQARQANIQYF. The chain has TRBV4-3 and TRBJ2-4; D gene unclear. CDR3 length equals 14 residues. Trimming left V 1 base short and J 6 bases short, with 10 bases between. Per the germline V gene, CDR1 is LGHNA and CDR2 is YSLEER.

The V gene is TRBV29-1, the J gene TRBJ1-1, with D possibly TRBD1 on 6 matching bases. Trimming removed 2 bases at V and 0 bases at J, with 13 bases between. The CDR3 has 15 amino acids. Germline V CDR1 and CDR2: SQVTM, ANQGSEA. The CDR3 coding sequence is TGCAGCGTTGAACAGACAGGTTTTATGAACACTGAAGCTTTCTTT. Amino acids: CSVEQTGFMNTEAFF.

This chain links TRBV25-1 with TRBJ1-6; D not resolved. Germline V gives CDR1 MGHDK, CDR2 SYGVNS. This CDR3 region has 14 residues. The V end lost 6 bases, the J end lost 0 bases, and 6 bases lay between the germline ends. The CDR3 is CASRTSSYNSPLHF. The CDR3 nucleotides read TGTGCCAGCAGAACTAGCTCCTATAATTCACCCCTCCACTTT.

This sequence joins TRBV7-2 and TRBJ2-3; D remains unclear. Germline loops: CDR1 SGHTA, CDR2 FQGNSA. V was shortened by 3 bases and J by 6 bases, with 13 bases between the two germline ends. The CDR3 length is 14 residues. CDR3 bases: TGTGCCAGCAGCTTGGGCGTCTCCCCCGATACGCAGTATTTT. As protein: CASSLGVSPDTQYF.

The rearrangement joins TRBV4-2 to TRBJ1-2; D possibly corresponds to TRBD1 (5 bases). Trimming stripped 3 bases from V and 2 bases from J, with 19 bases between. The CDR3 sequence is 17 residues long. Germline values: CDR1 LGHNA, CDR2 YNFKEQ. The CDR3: CASSQEGVAAGNYGYTF. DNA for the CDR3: TGTGCCAGCAGCCAGGAAGGGGTCGCCGCCGGAAACTATGGCTACACCTTC.

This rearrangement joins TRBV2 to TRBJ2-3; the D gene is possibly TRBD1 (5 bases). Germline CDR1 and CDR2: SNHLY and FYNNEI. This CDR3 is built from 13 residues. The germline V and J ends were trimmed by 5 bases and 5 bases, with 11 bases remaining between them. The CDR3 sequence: CASSLRQLDTQYF. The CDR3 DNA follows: TGTGCCAGCAGTCTGAGACAGCTAGATACGCAGTATTTT.

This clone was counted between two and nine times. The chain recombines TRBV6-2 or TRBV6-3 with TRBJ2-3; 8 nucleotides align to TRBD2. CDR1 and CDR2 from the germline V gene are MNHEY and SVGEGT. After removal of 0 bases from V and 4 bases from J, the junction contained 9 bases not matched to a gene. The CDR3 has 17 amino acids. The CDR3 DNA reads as TGTGCCAGCAGTTACTCGAGAAGCGGGGGAAGACCAGATACGCAGTATTTT. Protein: CASSYSRSGGRPDTQYF.

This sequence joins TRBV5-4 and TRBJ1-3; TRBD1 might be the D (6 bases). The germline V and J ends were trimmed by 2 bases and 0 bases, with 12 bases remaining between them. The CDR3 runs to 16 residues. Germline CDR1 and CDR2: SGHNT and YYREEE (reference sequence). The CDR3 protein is CASSLAGQTSGNTIYF. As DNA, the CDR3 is TGTGCCAGCAGCTTAGCGGGACAAACCTCTGGAAACACCATATATTTT.

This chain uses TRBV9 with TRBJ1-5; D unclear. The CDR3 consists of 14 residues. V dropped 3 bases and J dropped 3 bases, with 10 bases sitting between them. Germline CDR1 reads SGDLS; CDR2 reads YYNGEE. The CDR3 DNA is TGTGCCAGCAGCGGAGGGATAAACAATCAGCCCCAGCATTTT. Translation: CASSGGINNQPQHF.

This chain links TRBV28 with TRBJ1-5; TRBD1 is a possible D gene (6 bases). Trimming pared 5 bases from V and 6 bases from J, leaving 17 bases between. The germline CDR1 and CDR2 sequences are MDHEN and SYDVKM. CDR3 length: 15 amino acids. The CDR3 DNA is TGTGCCAGCAGTCGTAGGACAGCCGGCGCTCAGCCCCAGCATTTT. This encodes CASSRRTAGAQPQHF. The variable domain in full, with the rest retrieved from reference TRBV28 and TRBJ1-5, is DVKVTQSSRYLVKRTGEKVFLECVQDMDHENMFWYRQDPGLGLRLIYFSYDVKMKEKGDIPEGYSVSREKKERFSLILESASTNQTSMYLCASSRRTAGAQPQHFGDGTRLSIL.

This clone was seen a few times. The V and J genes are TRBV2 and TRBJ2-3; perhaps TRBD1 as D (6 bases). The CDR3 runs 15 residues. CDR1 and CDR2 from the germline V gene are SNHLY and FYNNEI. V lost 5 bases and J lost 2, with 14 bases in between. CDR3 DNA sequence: TGTGCCAGCAGTCAATACAGGGATTACACAGATACGCAGTATTTT. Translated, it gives CASSQYRDYTDTQYF.

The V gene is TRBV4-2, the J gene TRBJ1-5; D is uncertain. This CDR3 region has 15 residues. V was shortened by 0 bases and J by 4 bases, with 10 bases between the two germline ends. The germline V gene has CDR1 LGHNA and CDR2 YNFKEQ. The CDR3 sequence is CASSQDTGKNQPQHF. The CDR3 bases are TGTGCCAGCAGCCAAGATACGGGAAAAAATCAGCCCCAGCATTTT.

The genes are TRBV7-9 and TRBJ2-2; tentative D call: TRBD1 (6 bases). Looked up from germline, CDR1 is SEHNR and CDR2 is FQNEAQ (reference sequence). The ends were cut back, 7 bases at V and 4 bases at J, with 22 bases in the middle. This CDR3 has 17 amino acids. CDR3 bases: TGTGCCAGCAAACCAACCTCGGCAGGGGCGGGCACCGGGGAGCTGTTTTTT. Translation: CASKPTSAGAGTGELFF.

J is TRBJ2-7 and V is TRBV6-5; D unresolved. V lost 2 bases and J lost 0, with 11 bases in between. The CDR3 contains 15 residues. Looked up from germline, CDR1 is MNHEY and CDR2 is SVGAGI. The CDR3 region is CASSYSESSSYEQYF. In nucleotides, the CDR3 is TGTGCCAGCAGTTACAGCGAATCTAGCTCCTACGAGCAGTACTTC.

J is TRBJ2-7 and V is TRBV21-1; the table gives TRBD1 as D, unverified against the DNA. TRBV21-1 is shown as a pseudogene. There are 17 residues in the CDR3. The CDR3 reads CASSPKARQGASYEQYF. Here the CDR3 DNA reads TGTGCCAGCAGCCCTAAAGCAAGACAGGGGGCTTCCTACGAGCAGTACTTC.